This passage covers 3 T cell receptor beta chains from one sample sequenced in a study of cytomegalovirus exposure and HLA in healthy donors. 60 Vbeta and 13 Jbeta primers were used in PCR. Assay used: immunoSEQ multiplex PCR; TCRdb lists only in-frame clones, some missing. The table for this sample gives some 84,000 clones. The sequenced sample consisted of PBMCs. These receptors were obtained from a man aged 50 or older in good health and CMV-seronegative.

V gene TRBV6-5 combines with J gene TRBJ2-5; D call uncertain. Per the germline V gene, CDR1 is MNHEY and CDR2 is SVGAGI. Trimming removed 0 bases at V and 2 bases at J, with 10 bases between. This CDR3 is 15 amino acids long. CDR3 bases: TGTGCCAGCAGTTACTCGGCAGGCTCACAAGAGACCCAGTACTTC. Translated, it gives CASSYSAGSQETQYF.

This chain uses TRBV7-2 with TRBJ1-2; D is unclear. V lost 0 bases, J lost 4 bases, and 6 bases lay in between. CDR3 length equals 13 residues. Per the germline V gene, CDR1 is SGHTA and CDR2 is FQGNSA. CDR3 coding DNA: TGTGCCAGCAGCTTAGCGCTTAGCTATGGCTACACCTTC. This sequence encodes CASSLALSYGYTF.

This rearrangement joins TRBV19 to TRBJ2-2, with 11 bases identical to TRBD2. The CDR3 runs to 16 residues. V was pared by 7 bases and J by 2 bases, with 6 bases of the junction left unmatched. Germline V gene lookup returns CDR1 LNHDA and CDR2 SQIVND (reference sequence). DNA of the CDR3: TGTGCCAGTATTGGAGGACTAGCGGGTAACACCGGGGAGCTGTTTTTT. This codes for CASIGGLAGNTGELFF.